These 4 T cell receptor beta chains came from one sample sequenced in a study of cytomegalovirus exposure and HLA in healthy donors. Profiling relied on immunoSEQ multiplex PCR, and the TCRdb table lists in-frame clones only, not all of them. This sample carries 150,000 or so clones, roughly 83% of them seen once, and the ten largest clones take 10%. Sequences were obtained from PBMCs. The source of these receptors is a man aged 25 to 40 in good health and CMV-seropositive.

V gene TRBV28 combines with J gene TRBJ1-2; 7 bases line up with TRBD1. From germline, CDR1 is MDHEN and CDR2 SYDVKM. The V and J ends lost 5 bases and 6 bases, in that order; junction bases with no gene match: 9. The CDR3 has 14 residues. The CDR3 loop is CASSLLRQGHGYTF. In DNA form, the CDR3 reads TGTGCCAGCAGTCTCCTTCGACAGGGCCATGGCTACACCTTC.

V usage is TRBV25-1 and J usage is TRBJ2-1; maybe TRBD1 (6 bases). V lost 1 base, J lost 10 bases, and 20 bases lay in between. In germline, CDR1 is MGHDK, CDR2 SYGVNS. The CDR3 extends over 16 amino acids. The CDR3 DNA reads TGTGCCAGCAGTGAATCGCGAGGGACACTTATGGAGGAGCAGTTCTTC. This sequence encodes CASSESRGTLMEEQFF.

The CDR3 here is CASSLGLAEGETQYF. The CDR3 DNA is TGCGCCAGCAGCTTAGGACTAGCGGAGGGGGAGACCCAGTACTTC. The V call is TRBV5-1, the J call TRBJ2-5; 10 positions match TRBD2. The CDR3 length is 15 residues. Germline V lookup: CDR1 SGHRS, CDR2 YFSETQ. Trimming at V came to 2 bases and at J to 5 bases, leaving 6 bases not matched to a gene.

The V and J genes are TRBV7-3 and TRBJ2-1; a possible D gene is TRBD1 (6 bases). Germline CDR1 SGHTA, CDR2 FQGTGA. This CDR3 contains 14 residues. V was clipped by 5 bases and J by 0 bases, with 8 bases between them. The CDR3 coding sequence is TGTGCCAGCAGCGAGACAGGCTCCTACAATGAGCAGTTCTTC. The encoded protein is CASSETGSYNEQFF.